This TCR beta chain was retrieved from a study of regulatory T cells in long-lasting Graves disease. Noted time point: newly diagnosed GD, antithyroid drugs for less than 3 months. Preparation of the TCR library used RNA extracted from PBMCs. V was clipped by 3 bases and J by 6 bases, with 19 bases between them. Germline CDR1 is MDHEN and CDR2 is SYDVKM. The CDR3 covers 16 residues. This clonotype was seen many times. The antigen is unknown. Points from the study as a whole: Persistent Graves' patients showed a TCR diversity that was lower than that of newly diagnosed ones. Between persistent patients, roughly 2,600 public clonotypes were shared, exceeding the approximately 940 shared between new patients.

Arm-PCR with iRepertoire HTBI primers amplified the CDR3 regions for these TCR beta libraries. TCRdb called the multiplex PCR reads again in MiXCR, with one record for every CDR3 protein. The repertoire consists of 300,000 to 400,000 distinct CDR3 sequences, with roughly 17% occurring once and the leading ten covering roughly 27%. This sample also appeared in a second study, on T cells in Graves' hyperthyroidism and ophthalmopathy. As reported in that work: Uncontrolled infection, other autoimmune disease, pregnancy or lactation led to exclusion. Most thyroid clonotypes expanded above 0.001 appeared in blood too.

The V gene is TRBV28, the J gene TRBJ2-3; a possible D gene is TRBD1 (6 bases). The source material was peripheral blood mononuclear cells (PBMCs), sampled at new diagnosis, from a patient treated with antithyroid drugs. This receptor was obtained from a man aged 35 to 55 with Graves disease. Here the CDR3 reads CASSLLDRSNSDTQYF. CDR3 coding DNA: TGTGCCAGCAGTTTGCTCGACAGGTCGAATTCGGATACGCAGTATTTT.